These 24 T cell receptor beta chains were sequenced from one sample in a study of cytomegalovirus exposure and HLA in healthy donors. PCR employed 60 Vbeta and 13 Jbeta primers. Clones were read by immunoSEQ multiplex PCR, and TCRdb kept only the in-frame ones, dropping some. The sample includes roughly 100,000 clones, about 81% of them seen just once. Sequenced material: PBMCs. These receptors were collected from a woman aged 35 to 49 in good health and CMV-seronegative.

The rearrangement links TRBV5-4 to TRBJ2-3, with TRBD2 matching over 11 bases. Trimming removed 4 bases from V and 2 bases from J; junction bases left unmatched: 6. This CDR3 region has 16 residues. Germline V gene lookup returns CDR1 SGHNT and CDR2 YYREEE (reference sequence). Written as DNA, the CDR3 is TGTGCCAGCAGCCTACCGACTAGCGGGATCACAGATACGCAGTATTTT. This translates into CASSLPTSGITDTQYF.

This chain joins TRBV7-8 and TRBJ2-1, with TRBD1 matching over 9 bases. V trimming: 5 bases; J trimming: 7 bases; junction bases outside the gene matches: 9. CDR1 is SGHVS, CDR2 FQNEAQ, per germline. CDR3 size: 15 residues. The CDR3 bases are TGTGCCAGCAGCCCCGGGACAGGGCAGACGAATGAGCAGTTCTTC. Residues: CASSPGTGQTNEQFF. Using reference TRBV7-8 and TRBJ2-1 for the parts outside the CDR3, the full variable domain is GAGVSQSPRYKVAKRGQDVALRCDPISGHVSLFWYQQALGQGPEFLTYFQNEAQLDKSGLPSDRFFAERPEGSVSTLKIQRTQQEDSAVYLCASSPGTGQTNEQFFGPGTRLTVL.

This clone has more than one count but fewer than ten. V usage is TRBV2 and J usage is TRBJ1-4, with 10 bases aligning to TRBD1. CDR3 length equals 14 residues. V lost 5 bases, J lost 6 bases, and 3 bases stayed unmatched. Looked up from germline, CDR1 is SNHLY and CDR2 is FYNNEI. The CDR3 DNA reads TGTGCCAGCAGTACCGGGACAGGGGATGAAAAACTGTTTTTT. Its protein is CASSTGTGDEKLFF.

This clone came up once. The V gene is TRBV7-8, the J gene TRBJ1-2, with 7 bases that match TRBD1. The CDR3 has 14 amino acids. The germline V gene has CDR1 SGHVS and CDR2 FQNEAQ. V lost 5 bases to trimming and J lost 4 bases; unmatched junction nucleotides: 7. CDR3 nucleotides: TGTGCCAGCAGCGGACGGGACAGATCCTATGGCTACACCTTC. Translation: CASSGRDRSYGYTF.

The chain is built from TRBV2 and TRBJ2-7; D might be TRBD1 (5 bases). The CDR3 is made up of 12 amino acids. V gave up 8 bases and J gave up 0 bases, with 8 bases separating them. In germline, CDR1 is SNHLY, CDR2 FYNNEI. CDR3 in amino acids: CASWGSSYEQYF. CDR3 coding DNA: TGTGCCAGCTGGGGCAGCTCCTACGAGCAGTACTTC.

This chain joins TRBV18 and TRBJ2-7; unclear D gene. The germline V and J ends were trimmed by 3 bases and 5 bases, with 8 bases remaining between them. There are 12 residues in the CDR3. The germline gives CDR1 KGHSH, CDR2 LQKENI. CDR3 sequence reads: CASSPLRDEQYF. The CDR3 coding sequence is TGTGCCAGCTCACCCCTCCGGGACGAGCAGTACTTC.

This clone appeared a few times. The chain links TRBV2 to TRBJ2-1; the match to TRBD2 covers 13 bases. Germline loops: CDR1 SNHLY, CDR2 FYNNEI. Trimming cost V 6 bases and J 10 bases; bases outside gene matches: 6. This CDR3 comprises 14 residues. Here the CDR3 reads CASRLAGGMREQFF. CDR3 nucleotides: TGTGCCAGCAGACTAGCGGGAGGGATGCGCGAGCAGTTCTTC.

This clone was observed a single time. The rearrangement links TRBV2 to TRBJ2-3, with 7 bases that match TRBD1. Trimming cost V 5 bases and J 0 bases; bases outside gene matches: 14. The CDR3 spans 18 residues. Germline CDR1 SNHLY, CDR2 FYNNEI. The CDR3 DNA reads as TGTGCCAGCAGTTCGCAACCCCCGGGACAGCATAGCACAGATACGCAGTATTTT. Protein sequence: CASSSQPPGQHSTDTQYF.

This chain links TRBV19 with TRBJ2-2; weak D call: TRBD1 (5 bases). The CDR3 has 14 residues. V lost 0 bases, J lost 7 bases, and 9 bases lay in between. CDR1 is LNHDA, CDR2 SQIVND, per germline (reference sequence). Here the CDR3 reads CASSIDQRGGELFF. Written as DNA, the CDR3 is TGTGCCAGTAGTATAGATCAAAGGGGCGGGGAGCTGTTTTTT.

The J gene is TRBJ1-2, the V gene TRBV18, with 7 nucleotides matching TRBD1. Germline V gene lookup returns CDR1 KGHSH and CDR2 LQKENI. The CDR3 runs to 13 residues. The V gene end was trimmed by 3 bases and the J gene end by 6 bases; junction bases not matched to a gene: 4. In DNA, the CDR3 is TGTGCCAGCTCACCCCTTACAGGGGATGGCTACACCTTC. Protein: CASSPLTGDGYTF. Supplemented by reference TRBV18 and TRBJ1-2, the full variable domain reads NAGVMQNPRHLVRRRGQEARLRCSPMKGHSHVYWYRQLPEEGLKFMVYLQKENIIDESGMPKERFSAEFPKEGPSILRIQQVVRGDSAAYFCASSPLTGDGYTFGSGTRLTVV.

The chain recombines TRBV9 with TRBJ2-2; possible D gene TRBD2, 6 bases. Trimming took 1 base from V and 2 from J, leaving 9 bases between them. Germline-derived CDR1 and CDR2 are SGDLS and YYNGEE. There are 15 residues in the CDR3. The CDR3, as DNA: TGTGCCAGCAGCGTAAGCGGGTCCAACACCGGGGAGCTGTTTTTT. It translates to CASSVSGSNTGELFF. Complete variable domain (other parts from reference TRBV9 and TRBJ2-2): DSGVTQTPKHLITATGQRVTLRCSPRSGDLSVYWYQQSLDQGLQFLIQYYNGEERAKGNILERFSAQQFPDLHSELNLSSLELGDSALYFCASSVSGSNTGELFFGEGSRLTVL.

This clone has just one count. This chain connects TRBV6-5 to TRBJ2-3, with 8 bases identical to TRBD2. V lost 2 bases to trimming and J lost 3 bases; unmatched junction nucleotides: 4. In germline, CDR1 is MNHEY, CDR2 SVGAGI. The CDR3 extends over 15 amino acids. The CDR3 spells CASSYEGGRTDTQYF. The CDR3 DNA is TGTGCCAGCAGTTACGAGGGCGGGAGGACAGATACGCAGTATTTT.

The genes are TRBV2 and TRBJ1-1; D possibly corresponds to TRBD1 (6 bases). The CDR3 sequence is 15 residues long. Trimming took off 4 bases at V and 5 bases at J, with 17 bases between the two ends. The V gene's germline CDR1 is SNHLY and CDR2 FYNNEI. The CDR3, as DNA: TGTGCCAGCAGTGTTAGCAGGGGCGCCCGGACTGAAGCTTTCTTT. This translates into CASSVSRGARTEAFF. Supplemented by reference TRBV2 and TRBJ1-1, the full variable domain reads EPEVTQTPSHQVTQMGQEVILRCVPISNHLYFYWYRQILGQKVEFLVSFYNNEISEKSEIFDDQFSVERPDGSNFTLKIRSTKLEDSAMYFCASSVSRGARTEAFFGQGTRLTVV.

The V call is TRBV6-5, the J call TRBJ2-3; 7 bases align to TRBD1. CDR1 is MNHEY and CDR2 is SVGAGI in the germline V gene. The CDR3 runs 13 residues. J was trimmed by 2 bases and V by 10 bases; bases with no gene match: 6. In DNA, the CDR3 is TGTGCCACCTGGGACAGCGCCACAGATACGCAGTATTTT. Protein product: CATWDSATDTQYF.

The DNA of the CDR3 is TGTGCCAGCAGCCCCCCAGGATACGAGTTGGGTGAAGCTTTCTTT. Translating it yields CASSPPGYELGEAFF. This chain connects TRBV7-9 to TRBJ1-1; D unresolved. V was pared by 5 bases and J by 7 bases, with 20 bases between. This CDR3 comprises 15 residues. Germline V gene lookup returns CDR1 SEHNR and CDR2 FQNEAQ (reference sequence).

To note about this clone: The final CDR3 position lacks the conserved phenylalanine or tryptophan, pointing to a likely read error. V usage is TRBV19 and J usage is TRBJ1-1; the match to TRBD1 covers 10 bases. The CDR3 contains 13 residues. Germline V gives CDR1 LNHDA, CDR2 SQIVND (reference sequence). J gave up 11 bases and V 3 bases, and 6 bases lay outside the gene matches. The CDR3 protein is CASSILRQGAAFV. The CDR3 DNA sequence: TGTGCCAGTAGTATCTTGAGACAGGGGGCGGCTTTCGTT.

The rearrangement uses TRBV5-1 and TRBJ2-7; 8 nucleotides match TRBD2. Germline trimming cut 7 bases from V and 6 bases from J; bases unmatched to any gene: 9. Germline V gene lookup returns CDR1 SGHRS and CDR2 YFSETQ. The CDR3 length is 13 residues. CDR3 amino acids: CASRLAWGTEQYF. The CDR3 DNA follows: TGCGCCAGCCGACTAGCGTGGGGGACCGAGCAGTACTTC.

This clone has just a few counts. V usage is TRBV4-1 and J usage is TRBJ2-7; D is uncertain. The CDR3 is 13 amino acids. Germline loops: CDR1 MGHRA, CDR2 YSYEKL. V was trimmed by 4 bases and J by 3 bases, leaving 10 bases between them. CDR3 protein: CASSLNPGYEQYF. DNA for the CDR3: TGCGCCAGCAGCCTCAATCCGGGCTACGAGCAGTACTTC.

The sample holds a few counts of this clone. The chain employs TRBV6-1 and TRBJ2-3; 9 nucleotides align to TRBD2. CDR1 and CDR2 (germline): MNHNS, SASEGT. CDR3 length equals 15 residues. The CDR3 coding sequence is TGTGCGGCGGGAGGGCCCTCAGATTACACAGATACGCAGTATTTT. Encoded protein: CAAGGPSDYTDTQYF.

This sequence joins TRBV27 and TRBJ1-5; a weak D match, TRBD1 (6 bases). The CDR3 is 15 residues long. CDR1 and CDR2 (germline): MNHEY, SMNVEV (reference sequence). Trimming removed 6 bases from V and 0 bases from J, with 12 bases in between. The CDR3 coding sequence is TGTGCCAGCAGAAAATACAGGGATAGCAATCAGCCCCAGCATTTT. Amino acids: CASRKYRDSNQPQHF.

This clone occurred a few times. This chain's CDR3 is CASSEQEASEAFF. CDR3 DNA: TGTGCCAGCAGTGAACAGGAGGCTTCTGAAGCTTTCTTT. This rearrangement joins TRBV6-1 to TRBJ1-1; the D is unclear. Germline V gene lookup returns CDR1 MNHNS and CDR2 SASEGT. With 2 bases removed from V and 6 bases from J, the gap between germline ends came to 10 bases. The CDR3 is 13 residues long.

The rearrangement joins TRBV27 to TRBJ2-1; TRBD2 aligns across 7 bases. Germline V gene lookup returns CDR1 MNHEY and CDR2 SMNVEV (reference sequence). Trimming cost V 0 bases and J 4 bases; bases outside gene matches: 15. This CDR3 has 19 amino acids. CDR3 sequence reads: CASSLSILGGSAVYNEQFF. The CDR3 region has the DNA TGTGCCAGCAGTTTATCGATTTTGGGCGGGAGTGCGGTGTACAATGAGCAGTTCTTC.

The chain carries TRBV10-3 and TRBJ2-2; 10 bases agree with TRBD1. The CDR3 loop spans 13 amino acids. Germline CDR1 ENHRY, CDR2 SYGVKD. The junction had 1 base not matched to a gene; V was cut back by 6 bases and J by 6 bases. In DNA, the CDR3 is TGTGCCATCAGGGGACAGGGGCCCGGGGAGCTGTTTTTT. This codes for CAIRGQGPGELFF.

This chain connects TRBV2 to TRBJ1-1; no clear D. Trimming stripped 4 bases from V and 4 bases from J, with 10 bases between. CDR1 SNHLY and CDR2 FYNNEI come from the germline V gene. The CDR3 is 13 residues long. CDR3: CASSGNFATEAFF. The CDR3 region has the DNA TGTGCCAGCAGTGGAAACTTTGCCACTGAAGCTTTCTTT.